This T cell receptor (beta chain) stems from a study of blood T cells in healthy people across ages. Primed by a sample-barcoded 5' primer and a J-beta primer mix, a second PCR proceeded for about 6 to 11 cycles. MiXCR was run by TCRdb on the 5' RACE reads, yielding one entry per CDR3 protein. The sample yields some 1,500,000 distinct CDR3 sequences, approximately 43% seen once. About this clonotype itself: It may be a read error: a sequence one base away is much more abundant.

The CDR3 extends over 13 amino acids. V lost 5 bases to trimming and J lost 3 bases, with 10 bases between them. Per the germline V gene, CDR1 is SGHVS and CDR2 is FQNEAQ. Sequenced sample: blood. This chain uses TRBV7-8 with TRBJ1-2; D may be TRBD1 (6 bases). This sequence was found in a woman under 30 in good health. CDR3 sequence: CASSADSYYGYTF. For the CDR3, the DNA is TGTGCCAGCAGCGCGGACAGCTACTATGGCTACACCTTC.